This T cell receptor beta chain stems from a study of tumor-infiltrating lymphocytes in primary liver carcinoma. Study as a whole: The patients, men and women alike, were aged 30 to 69 years.

This clonotype occurred a few times. The antigen remains undetermined. One junction end does not reproduce the germline sequence, and a read error may be involved. Germline assignment: CDR1 SGHAT and CDR2 FQNNGV. CDR3 length equals 14 residues. Study conclusions and caveats: The top-250-clone fraction was significantly higher in tumors than in blood (p = 0.039).

Production of TCR beta cDNA used around 500 ng total RNA together with a constant-region primer. Three nested multiplex PCR rounds of slightly modified ARM-PCR generated TCR beta libraries. The study ran its first two PCR rounds for about 11 cycles each, using TRBV1-TRBV30 forward primers and a C-beta reverse primer. TCRdb re-called the multiplex PCR reads with MiXCR, one entry per CDR3 protein. The table has roughly 120,000 distinct CDR3 sequences, roughly 70% seen once. Co-extraction of RNA and DNA was performed on 20-30 mg of unsorted bulk tissue. Surgical resection treated primary liver carcinoma in the patients.

The clonotype was recovered from a woman aged 60 to 75 with primary liver carcinoma and hepatitis B virus infection. The chain recombines TRBV11-2 with TRBJ1-4; no firm D call. Sequencing was performed on tumor-adjacent normal liver tissue. Written as DNA, the CDR3 is TGTGCCAACAGCTTCGGGCTGATGAATGAAAAACTGTTTTTC. This sequence encodes CANSFGLMNEKLFF.